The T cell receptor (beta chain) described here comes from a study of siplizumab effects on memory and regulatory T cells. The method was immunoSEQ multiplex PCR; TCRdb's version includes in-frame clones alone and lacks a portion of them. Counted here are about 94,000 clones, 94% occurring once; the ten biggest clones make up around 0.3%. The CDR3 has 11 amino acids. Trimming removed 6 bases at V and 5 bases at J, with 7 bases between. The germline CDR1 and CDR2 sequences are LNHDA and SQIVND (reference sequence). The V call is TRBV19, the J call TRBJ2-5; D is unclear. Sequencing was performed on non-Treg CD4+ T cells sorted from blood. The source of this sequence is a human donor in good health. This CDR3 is CASRGMETQYF. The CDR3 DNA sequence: TGTGCCAGTAGGGGAATGGAGACCCAGTACTTC.